In its sample, the clone carrying this T cell receptor beta chain was seen a few times. Its antigen is not identified. This sample is part of a study of cytomegalovirus exposure and HLA in healthy donors. Study findings and constraints: Other equally common chains were less clonally expanded than HLA-associated TCR beta chains, a later analysis showed. Specificity for CMV antigens was confirmed in vitro for three of the CMV-associated chains. In an earlier analysis, in 587 donors, most V segments appeared productive either ~87% or ~30% of the time.

In the PCR, 60 Vbeta and 13 Jbeta primers were used. Method: immunoSEQ multiplex PCR; TCRdb's copy keeps in-frame clones and lacks some. The table lists about 130,000 clones, about three quarters of them singletons, with 6% to 8.5% in the top ten. The sequencing sample was made of PBMCs. This TCR came from a middle-aged man in good health and CMV-seropositive.

This CDR3 reads CASSPRLTDGYTF. CDR3 DNA sequence: TGTGCCAGCAGCCCCCGTCTTACAGATGGCTACACCTTC. V and J are TRBV7-2 and TRBJ1-2; D not resolved. Per germline, CDR1 SGHTA and CDR2 FQGNSA. Between the trimmed V and J ends, which lost 5 bases and 6 bases, there was a span of 13 bases. The CDR3 runs to 13 residues.